This TCR beta chain comes out of a study of cytomegalovirus exposure and HLA in healthy donors. Of note for this clone: Its specificity is unknown.

Trimming cost V 5 bases and J 5 bases; bases outside gene matches: 5. The CDR3 contains 15 residues. Germline V gene lookup returns CDR1 SGHTA and CDR2 FQGTGA. The study's findings and limits: TCR beta chains associated with HLA were, in a later analysis, more clonally expanded than equally common others. Researchers reported in a later analysis that a missense DCLRE1C variant was tied to TCR beta V- and J-gene trimming.

PCR involved 60 Vbeta and 13 Jbeta primers. Libraries were prepared by immunoSEQ multiplex PCR; TCRdb keeps only in-frame clonotypes and omits some of them. The sample gives 200,000 to 250,000 clones, around four fifths of which show up once; around 3.9% is in the top ten. The sequence was obtained from a male donor in good health and CMV-seronegative. The chain employs TRBV7-3 and TRBJ2-1; TRBD2 aligns across 11 bases. The sample consisted of PBMCs. The CDR3 loop reads CASSRGTSGNNEQFF. Written as DNA, the CDR3 is TGTGCCAGCAGCAGGGGGACTAGCGGAAACAATGAGCAGTTCTTC.